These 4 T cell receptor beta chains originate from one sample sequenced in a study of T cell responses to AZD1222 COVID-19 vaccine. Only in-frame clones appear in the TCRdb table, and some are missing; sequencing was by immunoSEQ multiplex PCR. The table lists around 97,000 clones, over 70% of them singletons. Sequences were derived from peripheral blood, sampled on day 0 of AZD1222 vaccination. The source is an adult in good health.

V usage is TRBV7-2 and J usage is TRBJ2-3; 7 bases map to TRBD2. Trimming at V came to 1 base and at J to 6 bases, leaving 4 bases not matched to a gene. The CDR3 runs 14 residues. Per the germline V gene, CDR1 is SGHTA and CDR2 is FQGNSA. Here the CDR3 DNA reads TGTGCCAGCAGCTTAGTACTAGCGTCCGATACGCAGTATTTT. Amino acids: CASSLVLASDTQYF.

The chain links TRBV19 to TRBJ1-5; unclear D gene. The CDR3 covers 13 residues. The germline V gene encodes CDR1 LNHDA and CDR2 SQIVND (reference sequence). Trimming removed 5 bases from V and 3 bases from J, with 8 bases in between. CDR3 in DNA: TGTGCCAGTAGTGGGGTTATCAATCAGCCCCAGCATTTT. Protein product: CASSGVINQPQHF.

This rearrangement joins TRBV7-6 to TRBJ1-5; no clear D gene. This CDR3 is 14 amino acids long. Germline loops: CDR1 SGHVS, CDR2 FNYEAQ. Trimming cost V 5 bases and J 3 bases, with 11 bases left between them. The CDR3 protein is CASSRLASNQPQHF. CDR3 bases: TGTGCCAGCAGCCGCCTGGCGTCCAATCAGCCCCAGCATTTT.

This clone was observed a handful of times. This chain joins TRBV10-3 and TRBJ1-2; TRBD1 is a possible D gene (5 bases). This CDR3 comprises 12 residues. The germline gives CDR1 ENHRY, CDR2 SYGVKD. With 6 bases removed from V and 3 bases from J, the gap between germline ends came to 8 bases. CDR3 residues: CAISPGDYGYTF. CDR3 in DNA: TGTGCCATCAGCCCGGGGGACTATGGCTACACCTTC.